Listed below are T cell receptor beta chains from one sample, sequenced in a study of tumor-infiltrating lymphocytes in primary liver carcinoma. TCRdb analysed the multiplex PCR reads with MiXCR anew, one entry per CDR3 protein. Of about 99,000 distinct CDR3 sequences in the sample, 55% to 70% are singletons; the top ten hold about 9.2%. The sample comprised liver tumor tissue from sampling region 5. All receptors come from a woman aged 60-75 years with primary liver carcinoma and hepatitis B virus infection. Each CDR3 is given with its conserved first and last residue. The D gene is left open where the match is weak. Not all rows give a size; the values are once, few, many and, for expanded clones, a class.

TRBD1	TRBV29-1	TRBJ2-1	.	CSMMGQGAGEQFF	TGCAGCATGATGGGACAGGGAGCTGGTGAGCAGTTCTTC
.	TRBV7-2	TRBJ2-1	.	CASSLVLAEKQFF	TGTGCCAGCAGCTTAGTATTAGCGGAGAAGCAGTTCTTC
TRBD2	TRBV7-8	TRBJ2-7	.	CARSLFLAGTGYEQYF	TGTGCCAGGAGCTTGTTTCTAGCGGGAACAGGGTACGAGCAGTACTTC
TRBD1	TRBV12-3/TRBV12-4	TRBJ1-1	.	CSSSPRTGTEAFF	TGTTCCAGTAGTCCCCGGACAGGGACTGAAGCTTTCTTT
.	TRBV6-4	TRBJ1-1	.	CASSNSLNTEAFF	TGTGCCAGCAGTAATAGTTTGAACACTGAAGCTTTCTTT
.	TRBV12-3/TRBV12-4	TRBJ2-7	many	CASSFGPLGSYEQYF	TGTGCCAGCAGTTTTGGGCCTTTGGGCTCCTACGAGCAGTACTTC
.	TRBV11-3	TRBJ1-1	.	CASSLGGNTGAFF	TGTGCCAGCAGCTTAGGGGGAAATACTGGAGCTTTCTTT
TRBD2	TRBV11-2	TRBJ2-1	.	CASSLERAGGSNERFF	TGTGCCAGCAGCTTAGAGCGGGCGGGAGGAAGCAATGAGCGGTTCTTC
.	TRBV5-4	TRBJ2-1	medium-sized	CASSLSVSGSYNEQFF	TGTGCCAGCAGCTTGAGTGTCTCGGGTTCCTACAATGAGCAGTTCTTC
.	TRBV12-3/TRBV12-4	TRBJ1-3	many	CASSFPTNRVSGNTIYF	TGTGCCAGCAGTTTCCCGACCAACAGGGTTTCTGGAAACACCATATATTTT
.	TRBV7-9	TRBJ2-3	.	CASSLALVSWTGGDTQYF	TGTGCCAGCAGCTTAGCGCTAGTATCTTGGACCGGCGGTGATACGCAGTATTTT
TRBD2	TRBV5-1	TRBJ2-7	.	CASSSHLGGSSCEQYF	TGCGCCAGCAGCTCTCACTTGGGCGGGAGTTCCTGCGAGCAGTACTTC
.	TRBV5-1	TRBJ1-4	.	CASSDGPLYDKLLF	TGCGCCAGCAGCGACGGACCTCTTTACGATAAACTGCTTTTT
.	TRBV6-5	TRBJ2-3	.	CASTSRGGRADTQYF	TGTGCCAGCACAAGTCGCGGAGGAAGGGCTGATACGCAGTATTTT
TRBD2	TRBV7-9	TRBJ2-1	many	CASSLGGRGSSYNEQFF	TGTGCCAGCAGCTTAGGTGGGCGCGGGAGCTCCTACAATGAGCAGTTCTTC
TRBD2	TRBV28	TRBJ2-5	.	CASSPTTSGRIKTQYF	TGTGCCAGCAGTCCCACTACTAGCGGGAGAATCAAGACCCAGTACTTC
.	TRBV7-8	TRBJ1-5	many	CASSLEGALSNQPQHF	TGTGCCAGCAGCTTAGAGGGTGCCCTTAGCAATCAGCCCCAGCATTTT
.	TRBV28	TRBJ2-2	few	CASSLGLMNTGELFF	TGTGCCAGCAGTTTGGGACTCATGAACACCGGGGAGCTGTTTTTT
.	TRBV11-3	TRBJ2-5	.	CANSLDTEIQYF	TGTGCTAACAGCTTAGACACAGAGATCCAGTACTTC
TRBD1	TRBV18	TRBJ1-3	.	CASSHGTGNSGNTIYF	TGTGCCAGCTCACACGGGACAGGGAACTCTGGAAACACCATATATTTT
.	TRBV11-2	TRBJ2-2	.	CVSSLVKTAGELFF	TGTGTCAGCAGCTTAGTGAAGACTGCCGGAGAGCTGTTTTTT
.	TRBV7-9	TRBJ2-7	.	CASSPQGALYGQYF	TGTGCCAGCAGCCCACAGGGTGCACTCTACGGGCAGTACTTC
.	TRBV12-3/TRBV12-4	TRBJ1-1	.	CVSVVGAGTEAFF	TGTGTCAGCGTTGTGGGTGCGGGAACTGAAGCTTTCTTT
.	TRBV19	TRBJ2-6	.	CASVPTAQGANILTF	TGTGCCAGTGTACCGACGGCGCAAGGGGCCAACATCCTGACTTTC
.	TRBV11-2	TRBJ2-1	.	CASSPDPRYREQFF	TGCGCCAGCAGTCCGGACCCGAGATATAGGGAGCAGTTCTTC
.	TRBV28	TRBJ1-6	.	CASSLGTTHNSPLHF	TGCGCCAGCAGTTTGGGCACGACGCATAATTCACCCCTCCACTTT
TRBD2	TRBV12-3/TRBV12-4	TRBJ2-7	once	CLSSFGRTSGRVSYDQYF	TGTCTCAGCAGTTTCGGAAGGACTAGCGGGAGGGTTTCATACGATCAGTACTTC
.	TRBV6-2/TRBV6-3	TRBJ2-7	few	CASKRLQEGYEHYF	TGTGCCAGCAAAAGACTACAGGAGGGCTACGAGCATTACTTC
.	TRBV7-9	TRBJ2-3	many	CASSLEGLDTDTQYF	TGTGCCAGCAGCTTAGAGGGACTCGACACAGATACGCAGTATTTT
.	TRBV11-3	TRBJ2-7	.	CASSSGAGESHEQYF	TGTGCCAGTAGCTCAGGTGCAGGGGAATCCCACGAGCAGTACTTC
TRBD2	TRBV20-1	TRBJ2-1	.	CSARVILAPSSYNEQFF	TGCAGTGCTAGAGTCATACTAGCGCCGAGCTCCTACAACGAGCAGTTCTTC
.	TRBV11-2	TRBJ2-2	once	CASSPPRGPTEELFF	TGTGCCAGCAGCCCTCCGCGGGGACCGACCGAGGAGCTGTTTTTT
TRBD2	TRBV12-3/TRBV12-4	TRBJ2-1	once	CASNFSGTSGDNERFF	TGTGCCAGCAATTTTTCAGGGACTAGCGGAGACAATGAGCGGTTCTTC
.	TRBV11-2	TRBJ1-3	.	CASSSRPGRGAYSVNTIYF	TGTGCCAGTAGCTCACGCCCGGGCAGGGGAGCGTACTCTGTAAACACCATATATTTT
.	TRBV11-2	TRBJ2-1	medium-sized	CASSPGLTEQFF	TGTGCCAGCAGCCCTGGCCTAACTGAGCAGTTCTTC
.	TRBV30	TRBJ2-7	many	CAWSEGPLEQYF	TGTGCCTGGAGTGAGGGCCCTCTCGAGCAGTACTTC
.	TRBV6-2/TRBV6-3	TRBJ2-6	.	CASRGGPSSVANVLTF	TGTGCCAGCAGGGGGGGGCCCTCCTCTGTGGCCAACGTCCTGACTTTC
.	TRBV11-2	TRBJ2-7	medium-sized	CASSPPGAATLYEQYF	TGTGCCAGCAGCCCGCCGGGAGCGGCGACCCTCTACGAGCAGTACTTC
.	TRBV11-3	TRBJ2-3	once	CASRYADTQCF	TGTGCCAGCAGATACGCAGATACTCAGTGTTTT
.	TRBV29-1	TRBJ2-7	.	CSARTGTCEQYF	TGTAGCGCCAGGACGGGGACCTGCGAGCAGTACTTC
TRBD1	TRBV28	TRBJ2-1	few	CASSTPGTGYNEQLF	TGTGCCAGCAGTACCCCCGGGACAGGGTACAATGAGCAGCTCTTC
TRBD1	TRBV6-1	TRBJ2-2	.	CASGTGGNTGGLFF	TGTGCCAGCGGTACAGGGGGTAACACCGGGGGGCTGTTTTTT
.	TRBV28	TRBJ2-2	many	CASRAGGFGELFF	TGTGCCAGCAGAGCCGGTGGGTTCGGGGAGCTGTTTTTT
.	TRBV11-2	TRBJ1-2	.	CASSPASGEPNYGYTF	TGTGCCAGCAGCCCAGCCTCAGGGGAGCCTAACTATGGCTACACCTTC
TRBD1	TRBV7-9	TRBJ1-3	.	CASSSGTGSTGNTIYF	TGTGCCAGCAGCTCAGGGACAGGGTCAACTGGAAACACCATATATTTT
.	TRBV11-1	TRBJ2-2	.	CASRNAGKKDSAGELFF	TGTGCCAGTAGGAACGCTGGTAAAAAAGACTCCGCCGGGGAGCTGTTTTTT
TRBD1	TRBV6-5	TRBJ2-1	many	CASSYGGTGLGEQFF	TGTGCCAGCAGTTACGGGGGGACAGGGCTGGGAGAGCAGTTCTTC
.	TRBV4-1	TRBJ2-6	.	CTSSQEPQGSGPNVMTF	TGCACCAGCAGCCAAGAGCCACAAGGCTCTGGGCCCAACGTCATGACTTTC
.	TRBV11-2	TRBJ2-7	.	CASSPDFLREGSYEQYF	TGTGCTAGCAGCCCCGACTTCCTTCGCGAGGGCTCCTACGAGCAGTACTTC
.	TRBV4-1	TRBJ2-7	once	CANSQQGGYEQYF	TGCGCCAACAGCCAACAGGGAGGATACGAGCAGTACTTC
TRBD1	TRBV12-3/TRBV12-4	TRBJ1-1	.	CATLSGTGFNTEAFF	TGTGCCACCCTATCGGGGACAGGGTTTAACACTGAAGCTTTCTTT
TRBD1	TRBV6-2/TRBV6-3	TRBJ1-1	.	CASSYSIIWGSGTAEAFF	TGTGCCAGCAGTTACTCGATCATATGGGGCAGCGGGACAGCTGAAGCTTTCTTT
.	TRBV10-1	TRBJ2-3	.	CANSEAGAGDTQYF	TGCGCCAACAGTGAGGCAGGGGCAGGAGATACGCAGTATTTT